This TCR beta chain is drawn from a study of CD8+ T cells in alopecia areata (dated 2018 in TCRdb). As for the study more broadly: Treated patients were enrolled in an open-label pilot trial of oral tofacitinib at 5 to 10 mg twice daily for moderate-to-severe alopecia areata. Clonality in the scalp was compared among normal scalp (n=4), patchy alopecia areata scalp (n=8), and alopecia totalis/universalis scalp (n=8). In both human patients and the C3H/HeJ mouse model, the study applied high-throughput TCRbeta sequencing to look at T cell clonal expansion in alopecia areata. TCRbeta CDR3 regions were amplified by immunoSEQ multiplex PCR using 35 Vbeta forward and 13 Jbeta reverse primers. RNA came from the PAXgene miRNA kit for fixed scalp, the miRNeasy kit for PBMCs, and the RNeasy kit for mouse skin. Patients stayed on tofacitinib for 6 to 18 months and then had 6 months of follow-up off drug so that delayed response and recurrence could be assessed. In humans, TCRbeta sequencing was performed on scalp tissue and on sorted CD4+ and CD8+ peripheral blood T cells from healthy controls and from patients with patchy or totalis/universalis alopecia areata. Biopsies were taken from tofacitinib-treated patients at baseline and at 4 and 24 weeks of treatment, and a later scalp biopsy was taken in several of the tofacitinib-treated patients. General conclusions and limits of the study: Lesional scalp, especially in alopecia totalis/universalis, showed higher clonality and more expanded CD8+ clones than normal scalp, suggesting antigenic drive. Shared TCR sequences between patients were less evident than in mice, which may be partly attributable to HLA diversity in the patient population. Scalp TCR repertoire analysis is complicated because resident alphabeta T cells in normal human skin are also sequenced, whereas mouse skin is dominated by gammadelta T cells.

Library creation used the immunoSEQ multiplex PCR assay. RNA was extracted from all samples and reverse transcribed into cDNA, which served as template for TCR sequencing. SuperScript III was used for first-strand cDNA synthesis, primed with a 2:1 mix of oligo-dT and random hexamers. A synthetic immune receptor repertoire was used to gauge amplification bias, and whatever bias remained was removed computationally. As for the original processing: After raw reads were preprocessed to remove errors, the CDR3 was defined following IMGT conventions as running from the conserved cysteine to phenylalanine. Clonality was computed by normalizing Shannon entropy by log2 of the number of productive unique TCRs and subtracting the result from 1. Whether each scalp clone was CD4 or CD8 was inferred by checking scalp TCRbeta sequences against the CD4 and CD8 repertoires from sorted blood. Here the immuneACCESS table is served through TCRdb, limited to in-frame sequences with V and J called. Missing clones are a known gap in these copies; in checked studies unresolved V genes cover under half, and the rest lacks a known reason. V and J calls and clone size are copied from that table; D and trimming were computed from the DNA. The sample includes 150,000 to 200,000 clones, with around 60% observed a single time. Around 15% of the sample lies in the top ten.

At the junction V is shortened by 5 bases and J by 4 bases; bases outside the gene matches: 8. The germline V gene encodes CDR1 LNHDA and CDR2 SQIVND (reference sequence). The CDR3 holds 15 amino acids from the cysteine to the phenylalanine. Only the CDR3 part of the read is kept: 45 bases, read in frame from the first base. This sample's time point label indicates: baseline before oral tofacitinib. From alopecia areata patients, peripheral blood was collected along with lesional scalp punch biopsies. PBMCs were isolated by density centrifugation and stained for CD3, CD4 and CD8, and CD4+ and CD8+ T cells were sorted on a FACSAria. With regard to this clone: This receptor's antigen is unknown. Base qualities are not at hand, and no much larger clone is one base apart.

The material sequenced was CD4+ T cells sorted from blood, taken at week 0. The V and J genes are TRBV19 and TRBJ2-3; 8 bases in the middle match TRBD2. The sequence came from a human donor with alopecia areata. The CDR3 region reads CASSLAGGVADTQYF. The DNA reads as follows: TGTGCCAGTAGTTTGGCGGGGGGCGTCGCAGATACGCAGTATTTT.